The 11 T cell receptor beta chains presented below share a single source sample, sequenced in a study of PD-L1 blockade in urothelial cancer. Some clones are missing from TCRdb's copy, which holds only in-frame ones; the method was immunoSEQ multiplex PCR. The sample has 25,000 to 35,000 clones, 85% to 90% seen once; the top ten hold approximately 4%. The source material was PBMCs, sampled around atezolizumab (anti-PD-L1) treatment. These receptors were taken from a man aged 50 or older with urothelial cancer.

The V and J genes are TRBV2 and TRBJ2-7, with a tentative D call TRBD1 (8 bases). CDR1 and CDR2 from the germline V gene are SNHLY and FYNNEI. V was trimmed by 5 bases and J by 5 bases, leaving 16 bases between them. This CDR3 comprises 14 residues. CDR3 in amino acids: CASSHRGGFDEQYF. The CDR3 DNA follows: TGTGCCAGCAGTCACAGGGGGGGCTTCGACGAGCAGTACTTC.

The chain joins TRBV19 to TRBJ2-1; 10 bases are a match to TRBD2. V shed 6 bases and J 4 bases; nucleotides not matched to a gene: 6. The CDR3 has 15 residues. Looked up from germline, CDR1 is LNHDA and CDR2 is SQIVND (reference sequence). This CDR3 reads CASSKLAGPYNEQFF. DNA of the CDR3: TGTGCCAGTAGCAAACTAGCGGGACCTTACAATGAGCAGTTCTTC.

This chain joins TRBV7-2 and TRBJ2-7, with TRBD1 matching over 7 bases. CDR3 length: 18 residues. V was pared by 1 base and J by 2 bases, with 14 bases of the junction left unmatched. In germline, CDR1 is SGHTA, CDR2 FQGNSA. CDR3 bases: TGTGCCAGCAGCTTAGTTTCTGGACAGGCCGCCCCTACCTACGAGCAGTACTTC. Protein product: CASSLVSGQAAPTYEQYF.

The genes are TRBV5-6 and TRBJ1-1; D not resolved. From germline, CDR1 is SGHDT and CDR2 YYEEEE. This CDR3 has 14 residues. V lost 0 bases, J lost 4 bases, and 10 bases lay in between. CDR3 bases: TGTGCCAGCAGCTTGGGGGCCGTGAGCACTGAAGCTTTCTTT. It translates to CASSLGAVSTEAFF.

The V call is TRBV5-5, the J call TRBJ2-7; TRBD1 aligns across 10 bases. CDR3 size: 15 residues. Germline loops: CDR1 SGHKS, CDR2 YYEKEE (reference sequence). The J segment lost 3 bases and the V segment lost 4 bases, leaving 7 bases of the junction unmatched. The CDR3 region is CASSTETGGVYEQYF. The CDR3 DNA is TGTGCCAGCAGCACCGAGACAGGGGGCGTCTACGAGCAGTACTTC.

This chain joins TRBV19 and TRBJ2-7, with 10 bases aligning to TRBD2. The CDR3 totals 18 residues. Trimming took 4 bases from V and 1 from J; bases not matched to a gene: 13. The germline gives CDR1 LNHDA, CDR2 SQIVND (reference sequence). The CDR3 region has the DNA TGTGCCAGTAGTAGCCTGCGCGCGTTAGCGGGAGGTTCCTACGAGCAGTACTTC. This gives the protein CASSSLRALAGGSYEQYF.

The V call is TRBV5-5, the J call TRBJ1-5; 8 positions agree with TRBD1. V lost 4 bases to trimming and J lost 6 bases; unmatched junction nucleotides: 9. There are 15 residues in the CDR3. Germline V CDR1 and CDR2: SGHKS, YYEKEE (reference sequence). CDR3 region: CASSESGQALQPQHF. The CDR3 DNA sequence: TGTGCCAGCAGCGAATCGGGACAGGCGCTTCAGCCCCAGCATTTT. Full variable domain (outside the CDR3, taken from reference TRBV5-5 and TRBJ1-5): DAGVTQSPTHLIKTRGQQVTLRCSPISGHKSVSWYQQVLGQGPQFIFQYYEKEERGRGNFPDRFSARQFPNYSSELNVNALLLGDSALYLCASSESGQALQPQHFGDGTRLSIL.

V usage is TRBV27 and J usage is TRBJ1-1; possibly TRBD1 for D (5 bases). Deletions cut 5 bases from V and 0 bases from J, with 13 bases between. The CDR3 is 15 residues long. Germline V gene lookup returns CDR1 MNHEY and CDR2 SMNVEV (reference sequence). The CDR3 sequence: CASSPRQSLNTEAFF. The CDR3 DNA sequence: TGTGCCAGCAGTCCACGACAGAGCTTGAACACTGAAGCTTTCTTT.

This chain connects TRBV28 to TRBJ2-5; 8 nucleotides match TRBD1. The CDR3 runs 15 residues. CDR1 and CDR2 from the germline V gene are MDHEN and SYDVKM. V dropped 4 bases and J dropped 1; count of bases not matched to a gene: 5. The CDR3 DNA reads as TGTGCCAGCAGTTGGGACAGGAGGGCCCAAGAGACCCAGTACTTC. It translates to CASSWDRRAQETQYF.

This sequence joins TRBV10-3 and TRBJ2-2, with D possibly TRBD2 on 6 matching bases. This CDR3 spans 15 amino acids. Germline CDR1 ENHRY, CDR2 SYGVKD. V lost 8 bases to trimming and J lost 3 bases, with 16 bases between them. Here the CDR3 reads CAIRGSKADTGELFF. The CDR3, as DNA: TGTGCCATCCGGGGGTCCAAAGCGGACACCGGGGAGCTGTTTTTT.

The chain has TRBV5-5 and TRBJ2-7; 9 bases match TRBD2. V shed 2 bases and J 2 bases; nucleotides not matched to a gene: 14. Germline V gives CDR1 SGHKS, CDR2 YYEKEE (reference sequence). The CDR3 spans 18 residues. CDR3 sequence reads: CASSLNLPGLATAYEQYF. CDR3 DNA: TGTGCCAGCAGCTTAAATCTTCCGGGACTAGCTACCGCCTACGAGCAGTACTTC.